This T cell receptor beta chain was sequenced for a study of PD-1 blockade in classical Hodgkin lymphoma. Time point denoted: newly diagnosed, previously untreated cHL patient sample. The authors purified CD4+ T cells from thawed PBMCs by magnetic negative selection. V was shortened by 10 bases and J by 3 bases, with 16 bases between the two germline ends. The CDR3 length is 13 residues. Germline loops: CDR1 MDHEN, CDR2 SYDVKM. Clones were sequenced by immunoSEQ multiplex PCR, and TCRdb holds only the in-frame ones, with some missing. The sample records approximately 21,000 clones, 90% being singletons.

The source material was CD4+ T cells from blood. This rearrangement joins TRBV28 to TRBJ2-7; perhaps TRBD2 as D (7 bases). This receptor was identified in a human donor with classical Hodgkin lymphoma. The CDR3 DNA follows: TGTGCCACCTCGGGGGGACAAAACTACGAGCAGTACTTC. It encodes CATSGGQNYEQYF.